The rows below give T cell receptor beta chains drawn from one sample of a study of metastatic and nonmetastatic thyroid tumors. With MiXCR, TCRdb reprocessed the PCR reads. The table includes 15,000 to 20,000 clones, approximately 20% detected once. The material sequenced was adjacent normal tissue. The receptors were sampled from a female donor with papillary thyroid cancer or a benign thyroid nodule (not recorded which). Some clones in this sample may be carry-over from other donors' samples. CDR3s include the opening cysteine and the closing phenylalanine or tryptophan. The D gene is left open where the match is weak. Clone size appears in some rows only: once, few, many, or a class for an expanded clone.

j_gene: TRBJ2-7; d_gene: TRBD2; v_gene: TRBV4-1; abundance: .; CDR3aa: CASSHSREGTSYEQYF; CDR3nt: TGCGCCAGCAGCCACTCAAGGGAGGGGACCTCCTACGAGCAGTACTTC
j_gene: TRBJ2-2; d_gene: .; v_gene: TRBV10-3; abundance: few; CDR3aa: CAIAVANTGELFF; CDR3nt: TGTGCCATCGCGGTAGCGAACACCGGGGAGCTGTTTTTT
j_gene: TRBJ1-4; d_gene: .; v_gene: TRBV12-3/TRBV12-4; abundance: .; CDR3aa: CASSAVGGSFEEKLFF; CDR3nt: TGTGCCAGCAGCGCGGTTGGGGGGTCATTTGAAGAAAAACTGTTTTTT
j_gene: TRBJ1-1; d_gene: .; v_gene: TRBV6-2/TRBV6-3; abundance: few; CDR3aa: CASRPDSHTEAFF; CDR3nt: TGTGCCAGCAGACCTGACAGCCACACTGAAGCTTTCTTT
j_gene: TRBJ2-6; d_gene: .; v_gene: TRBV28; abundance: .; CDR3aa: CASSGRVAGAKVLNF; CDR3nt: TGTGCCAGCAGCGGCAGGGTGGCTGGGGCCAAAGTCCTGAATTTC
j_gene: TRBJ1-5; d_gene: .; v_gene: TRBV27; abundance: few; CDR3aa: CASSPWTALNQPQHF; CDR3nt: TGTGCCAGCAGTCCCTGGACGGCCTTGAATCAGCCCCAGCATTTT
j_gene: TRBJ2-7; d_gene: .; v_gene: TRBV6-5; abundance: .; CDR3aa: CASSYSRSNHEQYF; CDR3nt: TGTGCCAGCAGTTACTCGAGGTCTAACCACGAGCAGTACTTC
j_gene: TRBJ2-7; d_gene: .; v_gene: TRBV6-1; abundance: .; CDR3aa: CASRMGGSSYEQYF; CDR3nt: TGTGCCAGCAGGATGGGGGGAAGCTCCTACGAGCAGTACTTC
j_gene: TRBJ2-3; d_gene: .; v_gene: TRBV20-1; abundance: .; CDR3aa: CSARAPDITDTQYF; CDR3nt: TGCAGTGCTAGAGCCCCGGACATCACAGATACGCAGTATTTT
j_gene: TRBJ2-1; d_gene: TRBD1; v_gene: TRBV6-2/TRBV6-3; abundance: few; CDR3aa: CASSLQGFGEQFF; CDR3nt: TGTGCCAGCAGTTTACAGGGGTTCGGTGAGCAGTTCTTC
j_gene: TRBJ2-5; d_gene: .; v_gene: TRBV11-3; abundance: .; CDR3aa: CASSLEGVTQYF; CDR3nt: TGTGCCAGCAGCTTAGAGGGGGTGACCCAGTACTTC
j_gene: TRBJ1-4; d_gene: TRBD1; v_gene: TRBV11-2; abundance: many; CDR3aa: CASRQGQGEEKLFF; CDR3nt: TGTGCCAGCAGGCAGGGACAGGGGGAGGAAAAACTGTTTTTT
j_gene: TRBJ1-2; d_gene: TRBD1; v_gene: TRBV28; abundance: .; CDR3aa: CASHTPRQGAGGYTF; CDR3nt: TGTGCCAGTCATACACCTCGACAGGGGGCAGGAGGCTACACCTTC
j_gene: TRBJ1-6; d_gene: .; v_gene: TRBV30; abundance: few; CDR3aa: CAWSAGTEKSSYNSPLHF; CDR3nt: TGTGCCTGGAGTGCCGGGACCGAAAAAAGCTCCTATAATTCACCCCTCCACTTT
j_gene: TRBJ1-2; d_gene: .; v_gene: TRBV19; abundance: many; CDR3aa: CASSIGSWGYTF; CDR3nt: TGTGCCAGTAGTATAGGTTCTTGGGGCTACACCTTC
j_gene: TRBJ2-1; d_gene: .; v_gene: TRBV28; abundance: few; CDR3aa: CASTIQGPSYNEQFF; CDR3nt: TGTGCCAGCACGATACAGGGCCCCTCCTACAATGAGCAGTTCTTC
j_gene: TRBJ1-2; d_gene: TRBD1; v_gene: TRBV12-5; abundance: few; CDR3aa: CASGPDRDGYTF; CDR3nt: TGTGCTAGTGGTCCGGACAGGGATGGCTACACCTTC
j_gene: TRBJ2-5; d_gene: .; v_gene: TRBV5-1; abundance: .; CDR3aa: CASSSTVVPQETQYF; CDR3nt: TGCGCCAGCAGCTCTACAGTCGTGCCCCAAGAGACCCAGTACTTC
j_gene: TRBJ2-7; d_gene: TRBD2; v_gene: TRBV28; abundance: .; CDR3aa: CASSLASGRLLYEQYF; CDR3nt: TGTGCCAGCAGTCTAGCGAGCGGGAGGCTTCTCTACGAGCAGTACTTC
j_gene: TRBJ2-1; d_gene: TRBD2; v_gene: TRBV6-1; abundance: few; CDR3aa: CASSPGLAGINEQFF; CDR3nt: TGTGCCAGCAGTCCGGGACTAGCGGGAATCAATGAGCAGTTCTTC
j_gene: TRBJ2-7; d_gene: TRBD1; v_gene: TRBV28; abundance: many; CDR3aa: CASSDSRDSSYEQYF; CDR3nt: TGTGCCAGCAGTGACTCCCGGGACAGCTCCTACGAGCAGTACTTC
j_gene: TRBJ1-1; d_gene: TRBD1; v_gene: TRBV27; abundance: .; CDR3aa: CASSPTGGATEAFF; CDR3nt: TGTGCCAGCAGTCCGACAGGGGGAGCGACTGAAGCTTTCTTT
j_gene: TRBJ1-2; d_gene: .; v_gene: TRBV6-1; abundance: few; CDR3aa: CASSLGANYGYTF; CDR3nt: TGTGCCAGCAGCCTCGGTGCTAACTATGGCTACACCTTC
j_gene: TRBJ2-5; d_gene: .; v_gene: TRBV27; abundance: .; CDR3aa: CASSLSDRSETQYF; CDR3nt: TGTGCCAGCAGTTTATCGGACAGATCAGAGACCCAGTACTTC
j_gene: TRBJ1-1; d_gene: .; v_gene: TRBV25-1; abundance: .; CDR3aa: CASSDRDLATEAFF; CDR3nt: TGTGCCAGCAGTGATCGGGATCTAGCCACTGAAGCTTTCTTT
j_gene: TRBJ1-1; d_gene: TRBD1; v_gene: TRBV2; abundance: few; CDR3aa: CASSAEGARNTEAFF; CDR3nt: TGTGCCAGCAGCGCCGAGGGGGCCCGGAACACTGAAGCTTTCTTT
j_gene: TRBJ1-4; d_gene: TRBD1; v_gene: TRBV12-3/TRBV12-4; abundance: few; CDR3aa: CASSLLAGGNEKLFF; CDR3nt: TGTGCCAGCAGTTTGTTGGCAGGGGGGAATGAAAAACTGTTTTTT
j_gene: TRBJ2-5; d_gene: TRBD2; v_gene: TRBV2; abundance: .; CDR3aa: CASSGGLEETQYF; CDR3nt: TGTGCCAGCAGTGGGGGACTAGAAGAGACCCAGTACTTC
j_gene: TRBJ2-1; d_gene: TRBD1; v_gene: TRBV11-2; abundance: few; CDR3aa: CASSPRLGTEYDNEQFF; CDR3nt: TGTGCCAGCAGCCCCCGCCTCGGGACAGAATATGACAATGAGCAGTTCTTC
j_gene: TRBJ2-1; d_gene: .; v_gene: TRBV28; abundance: .; CDR3aa: CASSLGTAGEQFF; CDR3nt: TGTGCCAGCAGTCTTGGGACAGCGGGTGAGCAGTTCTTC
j_gene: TRBJ1-6; d_gene: .; v_gene: TRBV12-3/TRBV12-4; abundance: many; CDR3aa: CASSSQGRRSPLHF; CDR3nt: TGTGCCAGCAGTTCCCAGGGAAGGAGGTCACCCCTCCACTTT
j_gene: TRBJ2-2; d_gene: .; v_gene: TRBV2; abundance: once; CDR3aa: CASSGVGAAGLGDTGELFF; CDR3nt: TGTGCCAGTAGTGGGGTGGGGGCCGCGGGGCTTGGCGACACCGGGGAGCTGTTTTTT
j_gene: TRBJ2-7; d_gene: .; v_gene: TRBV3-1; abundance: few; CDR3aa: CASSQKYEQYF; CDR3nt: TGTGCCAGCAGCCAAAAATACGAGCAGTACTTC
j_gene: TRBJ2-1; d_gene: .; v_gene: TRBV6-1; abundance: .; CDR3aa: CASIDRVGGNEQFF; CDR3nt: TGTGCCAGCATAGACAGGGTGGGGGGCAATGAGCAGTTCTTC
j_gene: TRBJ2-7; d_gene: .; v_gene: TRBV28; abundance: many; CDR3aa: CAAWGPRADSSYEQYF; CDR3nt: TGTGCCGCCTGGGGGCCCCGGGCAGACAGCTCCTACGAGCAGTACTTC
j_gene: TRBJ2-3; d_gene: TRBD2; v_gene: TRBV2; abundance: .; CDR3aa: CASSARLAGDTDTQYF; CDR3nt: TGTGCCAGCAGCGCGAGACTAGCGGGAGACACAGATACGCAGTATTTT
j_gene: TRBJ2-5; d_gene: TRBD2; v_gene: TRBV20-1; abundance: once; CDR3aa: CSARHLAGGETQYF; CDR3nt: TGCAGTGCTAGGCATCTAGCGGGAGGGGAGACCCAGTACTTC
j_gene: TRBJ1-1; d_gene: .; v_gene: TRBV6-2/TRBV6-3; abundance: .; CDR3aa: CASSYSKVLRGKLNTEAFF; CDR3nt: TGTGCCAGCAGTTACTCTAAAGTCCTCCGGGGGAAACTGAACACTGAAGCTTTCTTT
j_gene: TRBJ1-1; d_gene: .; v_gene: TRBV7-9; abundance: .; CDR3aa: CASSSHLVTEAFF; CDR3nt: TGTGCCAGCAGTTCTCACCTGGTCACTGAAGCTTTCTTT
j_gene: TRBJ1-3; d_gene: .; v_gene: TRBV3-1; abundance: once; CDR3aa: CASSYWDTQNTIYF; CDR3nt: TGTGCCAGCAGCTATTGGGACACCCAAAACACCATATATTTT
j_gene: TRBJ2-3; d_gene: .; v_gene: TRBV27; abundance: .; CDR3aa: CASSLLATFITDTQYF; CDR3nt: TGTGCCAGCAGTTTGCTAGCCACGTTTATCACAGATACGCAGTATTTT
j_gene: TRBJ1-5; d_gene: TRBD1; v_gene: TRBV6-5; abundance: .; CDR3aa: CASSSQTGKYLNF; CDR3nt: TGTGCCAGCAGTTCCCAGACAGGGAAATATTTGAATTTT
j_gene: TRBJ2-1; d_gene: TRBD2; v_gene: TRBV18; abundance: few; CDR3aa: CASSPLVLAGGPDNEQFF; CDR3nt: TGTGCCAGCTCACCTTTGGTACTCGCGGGAGGGCCAGACAATGAGCAGTTCTTC
j_gene: TRBJ1-1; d_gene: TRBD1; v_gene: TRBV6-5; abundance: .; CDR3aa: CASSYGYRGGTEAFF; CDR3nt: TGTGCCAGCAGTTACGGATACAGGGGCGGCACTGAAGCTTTCTTT
j_gene: TRBJ2-3; d_gene: TRBD2; v_gene: TRBV7-2; abundance: .; CDR3aa: CASSTYGGGTDTQYF; CDR3nt: TGTGCCAGCAGCACTTACGGGGGGGGCACAGATACGCAGTATTTT
j_gene: TRBJ2-3; d_gene: .; v_gene: TRBV20-1; abundance: few; CDR3aa: CSARYYLKDTQYF; CDR3nt: TGCAGTGCTAGATACTACTTGAAAGATACGCAGTATTTT
j_gene: TRBJ1-5; d_gene: .; v_gene: TRBV6-2/TRBV6-3; abundance: many; CDR3aa: CASSMTGMGNQPQHF; CDR3nt: TGTGCCAGCAGTATGACGGGGATGGGCAATCAGCCCCAGCATTTT
j_gene: TRBJ2-7; d_gene: .; v_gene: TRBV10-3; abundance: .; CDR3aa: CAISEIGLKSYEQYF; CDR3nt: TGTGCCATCAGTGAGATAGGCCTAAAATCCTACGAGCAGTACTTC
j_gene: TRBJ2-3; d_gene: TRBD2; v_gene: TRBV5-6; abundance: .; CDR3aa: CASGLVLAGGAGTQYF; CDR3nt: TGTGCCAGCGGCTTGGTACTAGCGGGAGGAGCAGGCACGCAGTATTTT